This T cell receptor (beta chain) was observed in a study of blood T cell repertoires in COVID-19 (dated by TCRdb to 2018 to 2020). Looking at the study overall: The collaborator samples originated in the United States, Italy and Spain and spanned the acute and convalescent phases of COVID-19. The prospective study material was composed of cDNA or gDNA derived from T cells, B-cell-depleted T cells, or PBMCs. Deeply sampled blood TCRbeta repertoires from subjects exposed to, actively infected with, or recovered from COVID-19 were included in the dataset. The repertoires were released in a freely available public database intended as a resource for research on the immune response to SARS-CoV-2. Samples were obtained from the ongoing ImmuneRACE study (first 160 participants) and from 1,200 or so subjects provided by 6 global collaborators. Sample metadata almost always included a de-identified subject ID, COVID-19 status, age in years and sex. Where HLA class I and class II types were available, the types were taken from metadata supplied by the sample provider, not from assay-based typing. Broad study findings and their caveats: The quantity of clinical and demographic metadata differed by source and by participant and was supplied without curation.

As concerns this clone: The antigen it recognizes is unknown. No base qualities exist here, and no much larger clone lies one base off it.

Whole blood was collected in K2EDTA tubes by collaborating institutions according to the institutions' own protocols. Collaborator samples were shipped for TCRbeta analysis as frozen whole blood, isolated PBMCs, or DNA extracted from either sample type. TCRbeta CDR3 regions were amplified from genomic DNA by means of the immunoSEQ Assay, a bias-controlled multiplex PCR. Processing in the source paper ran as follows. The number of nucleated cells in each sample was estimated by amplification of reference gene primers within the assay. To quantify the absolute abundance of each unique TCRbeta CDR3 rearrangement, sequence reads were collapsed and filtered. For each sample, productive Simpson clonality was calculated by taking the square root of Simpson's diversity index across productive rearrangements. The clones in this table, taken by TCRdb from immuneACCESS, are in-frame only. Not every clone is retained; where verified, under half of the shortfall comes from an unresolved V gene, and the cause of the rest is unknown. The V and J calls and the clone size are those of that table, but D and trimming were determined from the DNA. The table for this sample lists some 74,000 clones; around 80% of them were counted only once. Of the sample, roughly a tenth falls within the top ten clones.

Specimen: peripheral blood. This clonotype was sampled from a woman between 50 and 59 years old with acute or convalescent COVID-19.

The CDR3 in this case is CASSFPGNQPQHF. The nucleotide sequence is given as TGTGCCAGCAGCTTCCCAGGGAATCAGCCCCAGCATTTT. This receptor chain uses TRBV7-9 and TRBJ1-5; tentative D gene TRBD1, with 5 bases matching. CDR1 and CDR2 are drawn from the germline V gene (reference sequence): SEHNR, FQNEAQ. From its cysteine to its phenylalanine, the CDR3 spans 13 amino acids. Only CDR3 DNA remains: 39 bases, in frame from the first base. V gives up 3 bases and J gives up 4 bases, and the segment between their germline ends measures 7 bases. When the CDR3 is completed using the reference TRBV7-9 and TRBJ1-5 genes on either side, the full variable domain is DTGVSQNPRHKITKRGQNVTFRCDPISEHNRLYWYRQTLGQGPEFLTYFQNEAQLEKSRLLSDRFSAERPKGSFSTLEIQRTEQGDSAMYLCASSFPGNQPQHFGDGTRLSIL.